This entry concerns a single T cell receptor (beta chain). Its antigen is undetermined. This table comes from immunoSEQ multiplex PCR, and its TCRdb copy is limited to in-frame clones, with some not included. The top ten clones hold 1.5% of a sample with 150,000 to 180,000 clones, approximately 91% of them seen once. This sample was taken from a study of T cell responses to AZD1222 COVID-19 vaccine. General observations from the study: The breadth and depth of Spike-specific TCRs increased once two AZD1222 doses had been given.

Losses at the gene ends were 3 bases for V and 2 bases for J; bases not matched to a gene: 13. Looked up from germline, CDR1 is MDHEN and CDR2 is SYDVKM. The CDR3 runs to 18 residues. J is TRBJ1-2 and V is TRBV28; 9 nucleotides agree with TRBD1. The TCR originated in an adult who received the AZD1222 COVID-19 vaccine. Sequencing was performed on peripheral blood, taken 28 days after the second AZD1222 dose. The CDR3 nucleotides read TGTGCCAGCAGTTTGCGACAGGGGGGCGGTCGGGGAAACTATGGCTACACCTTC. Protein: CASSLRQGGGRGNYGYTF.